Below, 24 T cell receptor beta chains from the same sample are listed, as sequenced in a study of cytomegalovirus exposure and HLA in healthy donors. 60 Vbeta and 13 Jbeta primers were used in PCR. Method: immunoSEQ multiplex PCR; TCRdb's copy keeps in-frame clones and lacks some. Counted here are about 210,000 clones, over 65% occurring once; the ten biggest clones make up around 3.5%. The sample consisted of PBMCs. The receptors here all came from a man aged 35 to 55 in good health and CMV-seropositive.

The chain is built from TRBV5-1 and TRBJ2-7; 13 bases align to TRBD2. J lost 0 bases, V lost 0 bases, and 3 bases had no gene match. Germline CDR1 is SGHRS and CDR2 is YFSETQ. CDR3 length: 17 amino acids. CDR3: CASSLGGLAGHSYEQYF. The CDR3 DNA is TGCGCCAGCAGCTTGGGGGGACTAGCGGGGCACTCCTACGAGCAGTACTTC.

This clone was detected once. The rearrangement uses TRBV9 and TRBJ1-4; D uncertain. Germline loops: CDR1 SGDLS, CDR2 YYNGEE. The CDR3 contains 14 residues. V was pared by 4 bases and J by 0 bases, with 7 bases between. In DNA form, the CDR3 reads TGTGCCAGCAGCAAGGGAGCAACTAATGAAAAACTGTTTTTT. The encoded protein is CASSKGATNEKLFF.

The V and J genes are TRBV11-2 and TRBJ1-5; 10 nucleotides agree with TRBD1. CDR1 SGHAT and CDR2 FQNNGV come from the germline V gene. The J segment lost 0 bases and the V segment lost 1 base, leaving 3 bases of the junction unmatched. CDR3 size: 17 residues. CDR3 sequence reads: CASSLGRTGGSNQPQHF. In DNA form, the CDR3 reads TGTGCCAGCAGCTTAGGTAGGACAGGGGGTAGCAATCAGCCCCAGCATTTT.

This clone was detected only a few times. The chain recombines TRBV4-2 with TRBJ1-4; D not certain. Germline-derived CDR1 and CDR2 are LGHNA and YNFKEQ. The CDR3 totals 13 residues. The V end lost 0 bases, the J end lost 5 bases, and 4 bases lay between the germline ends. CDR3 nucleotide sequence: TGTGCCAGCAGCCAAGAGCAGAATGAAAAACTGTTTTTT. This codes for CASSQEQNEKLFF.

The gene calls are TRBV6-5 and TRBJ1-4, with D perhaps matching TRBD1 (6 bases). Germline lookup yields CDR1 MNHEY and CDR2 SVGAGI. V was clipped by 5 bases and J by 7 bases, with 14 bases between them. The CDR3 contains 14 residues. The CDR3 nucleotides are TGTGCCAGCAGTGAACAGGGACAATCTGAAAAACTGTTTTTT. Protein: CASSEQGQSEKLFF.

V is TRBV28 and J is TRBJ1-3; D not resolved. Germline V gene lookup returns CDR1 MDHEN and CDR2 SYDVKM. This CDR3 is 11 amino acids long. In DNA form, the CDR3 reads TGTGCTTCTAATTCCCCAAACACCATATATTTT. It encodes CASNSPNTIYF. The variable domain in full, completed from reference TRBV28 and TRBJ1-3, reads DVKVTQSSRYLVKRTGEKVFLECVQDMDHENMFWYRQDPGLGLRLIYFSYDVKMKEKGDIPEGYSVSREKKERFSLILESASTNQTSMYLCASNSPNTIYFGEGSWLTVV.

The V and J genes are TRBV4-2 and TRBJ2-1, with D tentatively TRBD2 (6 bases). Looked up from germline, CDR1 is LGHNA and CDR2 is YNFKEQ. This CDR3 has 13 amino acids. The ends were cut back, 6 bases at V and 5 bases at J, with 11 bases in the middle. The CDR3 DNA is TGTGCCAGCAGAGCCGGAGGGAACAATGAGCAGTTCTTC. It specifies CASRAGGNNEQFF.

Only one count was recorded for this clone. J is TRBJ2-7 and V is TRBV9, with TRBD2 matching over 9 bases. V shed 4 bases, J shed 2 bases, and the junction held 7 bases outside the gene matches. Germline CDR1 is SGDLS and CDR2 is YYNGEE. The CDR3 length is 15 residues. DNA of the CDR3: TGTGCCAGCAGCACTCAAGCGGGGGGTCCCTACGAGCAGTACTTC. This translates into CASSTQAGGPYEQYF.

The rearrangement links TRBV27 to TRBJ2-5; 7 nucleotides line up with TRBD2. With 5 bases clipped from V and 5 bases from J, the junction kept 14 bases outside the gene matches. CDR1 and CDR2 from the germline V gene are MNHEY and SMNVEV (reference sequence). The CDR3 length is 16 residues. The DNA for the CDR3 is TGTGCCAGCAGTGCCCCCAGGACGGGGGGTTCGGAGACCCAGTACTTC. Residues: CASSAPRTGGSETQYF.

The rearrangement joins TRBV5-1 to TRBJ1-2; D not resolved. The CDR3 runs 13 residues. The germline gives CDR1 SGHRS, CDR2 YFSETQ. V shed 1 base and J shed 7 bases, with 11 bases lying between them. In DNA form, the CDR3 reads TGCGCCAGCAGCTTGACCAGCGATAGTGGCTACACCTTC. This encodes CASSLTSDSGYTF.

This rearrangement joins TRBV18 to TRBJ2-3; D gene ambiguous. Germline CDR1 KGHSH, CDR2 LQKENI. V was trimmed by 4 bases and J by 5 bases, leaving 7 bases between them. This CDR3 region has 12 residues. The CDR3 spells CASSLAIDTQYF. In DNA, the CDR3 is TGTGCCAGCTCACTAGCTATAGATACGCAGTATTTT.

The chain combines TRBV25-1 with TRBJ2-7; D is ambiguous. Per germline, CDR1 MGHDK and CDR2 SYGVNS. The ends were cut back, 3 bases at V and 5 bases at J, with 11 bases in the middle. This CDR3 spans 13 amino acids. The CDR3 bases are TGTGCCAGCAGTGATTGGGCTGTCCACGAGCAGTACTTC. It encodes CASSDWAVHEQYF.

This clone was recorded only once. The chain combines TRBV28 with TRBJ2-7; possibly TRBD2 for D (6 bases). V lost 4 bases and J 0 bases, leaving 10 bases between the germline ends. In germline, CDR1 is MDHEN, CDR2 SYDVKM. The CDR3 covers 14 residues. The CDR3 DNA follows: TGTGCCAGCAGTTCCCCGGGGGACTCCTACGAGCAGTACTTC. Translation: CASSSPGDSYEQYF.

This chain joins TRBV7-2 and TRBJ1-1; D unresolved. CDR3 length equals 12 residues. Trimming stripped 4 bases from V and 7 bases from J, with 10 bases between. Germline V gene data show CDR1 as SGHTA and CDR2 as FQGNSA. The CDR3 reads CASSYRSGEAFF. CDR3 sequence (DNA): TGTGCCAGCAGCTATAGATCGGGTGAAGCTTTCTTT.

In DNA form, the CDR3 reads TGTGCCAGCTCACCCTTAGCGCCGGGACAGGGGTATGGCTACACCTTC. Protein: CASSPLAPGQGYGYTF. The chain is built from TRBV18 and TRBJ1-2; 10 bases fit TRBD1. Germline V lookup: CDR1 KGHSH, CDR2 LQKENI. Germline trimming cut 3 bases from V and 5 bases from J; bases unmatched to any gene: 9. The CDR3 runs to 16 residues. Using reference TRBV18 and TRBJ1-2 for the parts outside the CDR3, the full variable domain is NAGVMQNPRHLVRRRGQEARLRCSPMKGHSHVYWYRQLPEEGLKFMVYLQKENIIDESGMPKERFSAEFPKEGPSILRIQQVVRGDSAAYFCASSPLAPGQGYGYTFGSGTRLTVV.

This clone was recorded only once. The CDR3 nucleotides are TGTGCCTGGAGGCCGGACAGGGGGCGGGAAAAACTGTTTTTT. Its translation: CAWRPDRGREKLFF. The V gene is TRBV30, the J gene TRBJ1-4, with 11 bases aligning to TRBD1. The V and J ends lost 3 bases and 8 bases, in that order; junction bases with no gene match: 5. Germline CDR1 is GTSNPN and CDR2 is SVGIG (reference sequence). The CDR3 consists of 14 residues. The whole variable domain, remainder taken from reference TRBV30 and TRBJ1-4, is SQTIHQWPATLVQPVGSPLSLECTVEGTSNPNLYWYRQAAGRGLQLLFYSVGIGQISSEVPQNLSASRPQDRQFILSSKKLLLSDSGFYLCAWRPDRGREKLFFGSGTQLSVL.

This chain uses TRBV6-1 with TRBJ1-5, with TRBD1 identical over 11 bases. Trimming cost V 7 bases and J 5 bases; bases outside gene matches: 7. Germline CDR1 reads MNHNS; CDR2 reads SASEGT. The CDR3 is 15 amino acids. CDR3 loop: CASTRTGGLDQPQHF. The DNA for the CDR3 is TGTGCCAGCACTAGGACAGGGGGCCTGGATCAGCCCCAGCATTTT.

The chain uses TRBV28 and TRBJ1-1; 9 bases fit TRBD1. The CDR3 runs 14 residues. Germline V gene data show CDR1 as MDHEN and CDR2 as SYDVKM. The trim removed 2 bases at V and 4 bases at J, leaving 2 bases unmatched. CDR3 in DNA: TGTGCCAGCAGTTTAAACAGGGGGCTCACTGAAGCTTTCTTT. It codes for CASSLNRGLTEAFF.

J is TRBJ1-2 and V is TRBV27; TRBD1 matches 8 bases. The CDR3 has 14 amino acids. V shed 5 bases and J 3 bases; nucleotides not matched to a gene: 5. Looked up from germline, CDR1 is MNHEY and CDR2 is SMNVEV (reference sequence). CDR3 loop: CASSGTGRYYGYTF. CDR3 nucleotide sequence: TGTGCCAGCAGTGGGACAGGACGGTACTATGGCTACACCTTC.

The chain joins TRBV6-5 to TRBJ2-2, with TRBD1 as a possible D gene (7 bases). Germline-derived CDR1 and CDR2 are MNHEY and SVGAGI. CDR3 length equals 15 residues. V lost 7 bases and J 7 bases, leaving 19 bases between the germline ends. The CDR3 DNA follows: TGTGCCAGCACCCCAGGGGGGACAGCTGACGGGGAGCTGTTTTTT. This encodes CASTPGGTADGELFF.

This clone was seen a handful of times. The chain carries TRBV5-1 and TRBJ2-1; TRBD2 agrees at 9 bases. Germline V lookup: CDR1 SGHRS, CDR2 YFSETQ. The CDR3 totals 16 residues. Trimming removed 0 bases from V and 3 bases from J; junction bases left unmatched: 4. The CDR3 spells CASSLVGLADYNEQFF. CDR3 nucleotide sequence: TGCGCCAGCAGCTTGGTGGGACTAGCAGACTACAATGAGCAGTTCTTC.

The chain carries TRBV18 and TRBJ2-7; 7 bases match TRBD2. The CDR3 has 13 residues. The V gene end was trimmed by 3 bases and the J gene end by 6 bases; junction bases not matched to a gene: 5. Germline CDR1 KGHSH, CDR2 LQKENI. CDR3 sequence: CASSPGTTGEQYF. CDR3 DNA sequence: TGTGCCAGCTCACCCGGGACTACGGGCGAGCAGTACTTC.

This clone turned up a few times. The gene calls are TRBV7-8 and TRBJ2-3, with 9 bases matching TRBD1. Germline V gene sequence: CDR1 SGHVS, CDR2 FQNEAQ. Trimming took 3 bases from V and 2 from J; bases not matched to a gene: 6. The CDR3 length is 16 residues. Here the CDR3 reads CASSFPRTGDTDTQYF. In DNA form, the CDR3 reads TGTGCCAGCAGCTTTCCTCGGACAGGGGACACAGATACGCAGTATTTT. The variable domain in full, completed from reference TRBV7-8 and TRBJ2-3, reads GAGVSQSPRYKVAKRGQDVALRCDPISGHVSLFWYQQALGQGPEFLTYFQNEAQLDKSGLPSDRFFAERPEGSVSTLKIQRTQQEDSAVYLCASSFPRTGDTDTQYFGPGTRLTVL.

Note on this clone: The junction departs from the called germline gene at one end, perhaps through a read error. J is TRBJ1-5 and V is TRBV5-4; the D gene is possibly TRBD1 (6 bases). CDR3 length: 15 residues. Looked up from germline, CDR1 is SGHNT and CDR2 is YYREEE (reference sequence). DNA of the CDR3: TGCGCCAGCAGCCAAGCGCCAGGGGGCAATCAGCCCCAGCATTTT. It translates to CASSQAPGGNQPQHF.